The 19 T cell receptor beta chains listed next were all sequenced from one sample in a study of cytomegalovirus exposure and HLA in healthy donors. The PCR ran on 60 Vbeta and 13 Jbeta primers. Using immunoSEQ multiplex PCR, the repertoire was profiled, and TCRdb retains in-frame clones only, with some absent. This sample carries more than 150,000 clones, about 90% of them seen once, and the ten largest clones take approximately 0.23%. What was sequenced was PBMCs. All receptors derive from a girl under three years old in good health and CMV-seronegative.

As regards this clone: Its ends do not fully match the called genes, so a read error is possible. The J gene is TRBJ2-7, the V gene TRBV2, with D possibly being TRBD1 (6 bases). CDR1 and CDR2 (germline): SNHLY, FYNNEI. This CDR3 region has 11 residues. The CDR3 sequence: CASSGSPDRPF. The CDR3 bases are TGTGCCAGCAGTGGGTCCCCAGACAGGCCCTTC.

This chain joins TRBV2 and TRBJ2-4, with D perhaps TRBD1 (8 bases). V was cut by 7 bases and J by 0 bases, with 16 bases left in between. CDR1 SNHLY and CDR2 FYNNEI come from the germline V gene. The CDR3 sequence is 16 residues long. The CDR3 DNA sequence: TGTGCCAGCACCGGTACAGGGGGGGTAGCCAAAAACATTCAGTACTTC. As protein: CASTGTGGVAKNIQYF.

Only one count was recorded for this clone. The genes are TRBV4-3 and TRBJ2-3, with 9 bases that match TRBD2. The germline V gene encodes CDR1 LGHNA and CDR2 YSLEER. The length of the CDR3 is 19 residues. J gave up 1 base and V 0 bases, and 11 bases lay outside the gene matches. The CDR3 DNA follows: TGCGCCAGCAGCCAAGAAGGTCTTGGAGCGGGAGGAGGCACAGATACGCAGTATTTT. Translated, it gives CASSQEGLGAGGGTDTQYF.

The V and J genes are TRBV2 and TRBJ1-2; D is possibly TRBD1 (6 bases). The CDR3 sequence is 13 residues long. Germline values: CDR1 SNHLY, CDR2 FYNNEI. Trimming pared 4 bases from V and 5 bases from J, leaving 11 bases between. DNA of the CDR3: TGTGCCAGCAGTGTACAGGGAGGGTATGGCTACACCTTC. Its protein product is CASSVQGGYGYTF.

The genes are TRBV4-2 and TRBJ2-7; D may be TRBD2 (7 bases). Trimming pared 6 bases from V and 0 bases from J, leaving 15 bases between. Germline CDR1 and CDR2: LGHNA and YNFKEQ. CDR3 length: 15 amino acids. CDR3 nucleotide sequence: TGTGCCAGCAGTCCAGGGGTAGCGGGCTCCTACGAGCAGTACTTC. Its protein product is CASSPGVAGSYEQYF.

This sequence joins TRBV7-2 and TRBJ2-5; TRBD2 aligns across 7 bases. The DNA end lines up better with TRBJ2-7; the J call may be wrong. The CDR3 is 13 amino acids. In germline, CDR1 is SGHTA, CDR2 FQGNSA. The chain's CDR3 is CASSFSGLGEQYF. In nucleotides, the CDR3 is TGTGCCAGCAGCTTTAGCGGGCTGGGCGAGCAGTACTTC.

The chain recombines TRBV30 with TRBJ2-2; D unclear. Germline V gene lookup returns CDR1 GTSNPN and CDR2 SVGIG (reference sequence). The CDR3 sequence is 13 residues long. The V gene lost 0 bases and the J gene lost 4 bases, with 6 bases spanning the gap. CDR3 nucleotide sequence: TGTGCCTGGAGTGTACTCTCCACCGGGGAGCTGTTTTTT. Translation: CAWSVLSTGELFF.

The CDR3 DNA follows: TGTGCCAGCAGCCCTACAGTTCTGGGCTACACCTTC. It yields the protein CASSPTVLGYTF. The J gene is TRBJ1-2, the V gene TRBV11-2, with unresolved D. Germline CDR1 is SGHAT and CDR2 is FQNNGV. Trimming cost V 5 bases and J 8 bases, with 12 bases left between them. The length of the CDR3 is 12 residues. The complete variable domain, with remaining parts taken from reference TRBV11-2 and TRBJ1-2, reads EAGVAQSPRYKIIEKRQSVAFWCNPISGHATLYWYQQILGQGPKLLIQFQNNGVVDDSQLPKDRFSAERLKGVDSTLKIQPAKLEDSAVYLCASSPTVLGYTFGSGTRLTVV.

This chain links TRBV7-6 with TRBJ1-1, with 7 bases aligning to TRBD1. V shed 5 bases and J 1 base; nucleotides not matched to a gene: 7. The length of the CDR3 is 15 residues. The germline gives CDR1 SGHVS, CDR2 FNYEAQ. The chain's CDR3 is CASSPWDSPNTEAFF. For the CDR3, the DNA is TGTGCCAGCAGCCCCTGGGACAGTCCGAACACTGAAGCTTTCTTT.

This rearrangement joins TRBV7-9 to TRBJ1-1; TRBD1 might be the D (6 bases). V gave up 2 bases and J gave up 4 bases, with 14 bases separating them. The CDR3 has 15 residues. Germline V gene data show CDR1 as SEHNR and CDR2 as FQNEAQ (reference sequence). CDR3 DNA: TGTGCCAGCAGCTTACTGCCTAGGGGGGGCACTGAAGCTTTCTTT. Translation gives CASSLLPRGGTEAFF.

This CDR3 reads CASSWTANYGYTF. The CDR3 DNA is TGTGCCAGCAGTTGGACAGCTAACTATGGCTACACCTTC. This chain links TRBV27 with TRBJ1-2; possibly TRBD1 for D (6 bases). The germline V gene has CDR1 MNHEY and CDR2 SMNVEV (reference sequence). This CDR3 comprises 13 residues. The ends were cut back, 4 bases at V and 0 bases at J, with 6 bases in the middle.

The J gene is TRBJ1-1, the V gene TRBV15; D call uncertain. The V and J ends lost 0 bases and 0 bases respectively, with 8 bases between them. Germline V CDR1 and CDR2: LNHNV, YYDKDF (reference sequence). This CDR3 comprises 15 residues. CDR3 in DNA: TGTGCCACCAGCAGAGACCTTTTAGTGAACACTGAAGCTTTCTTT. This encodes CATSRDLLVNTEAFF.

This CDR3 reads CASSLGGLDHYNEQFF. CDR3 DNA: TGTGCCAGCAGCTTGGGAGGGTTGGACCACTACAATGAGCAGTTCTTC. This rearrangement joins TRBV7-3 to TRBJ2-1, with 7 bases aligning to TRBD2. In germline, CDR1 is SGHTA, CDR2 FQGTGA. After removal of 3 bases from V and 3 bases from J, the junction contained 8 bases not matched to a gene. This CDR3 has 16 amino acids.

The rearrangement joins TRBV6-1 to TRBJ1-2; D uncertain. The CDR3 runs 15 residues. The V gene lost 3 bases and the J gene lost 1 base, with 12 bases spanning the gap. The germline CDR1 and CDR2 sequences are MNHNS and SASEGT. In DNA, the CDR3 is TGTGCCAGCAGTGATAGTTCTACCGGTAACTATGGCTACACCTTC. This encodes CASSDSSTGNYGYTF.

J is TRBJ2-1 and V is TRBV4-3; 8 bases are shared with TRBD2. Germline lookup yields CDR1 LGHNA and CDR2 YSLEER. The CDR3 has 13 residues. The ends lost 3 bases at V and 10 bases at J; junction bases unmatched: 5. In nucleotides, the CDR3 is TGCGCCAGCAGCCAGGGGCGGGAGGCAGAGCAGTTCTTC. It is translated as CASSQGREAEQFF.

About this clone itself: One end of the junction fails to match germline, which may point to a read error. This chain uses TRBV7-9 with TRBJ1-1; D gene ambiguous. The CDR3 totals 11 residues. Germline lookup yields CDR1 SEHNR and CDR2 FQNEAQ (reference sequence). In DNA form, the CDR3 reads TGTTCCAGTGGGAGTGTTACTGAAGCTTTCTTT. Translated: CSSGSVTEAFF.

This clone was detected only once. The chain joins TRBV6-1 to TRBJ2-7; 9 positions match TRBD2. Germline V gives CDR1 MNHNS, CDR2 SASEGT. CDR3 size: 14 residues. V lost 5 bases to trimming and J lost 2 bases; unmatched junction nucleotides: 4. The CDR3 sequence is CASSRSSGAYEQYF. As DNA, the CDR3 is TGTGCCAGCAGTAGGTCTAGCGGGGCCTACGAGCAGTACTTC.

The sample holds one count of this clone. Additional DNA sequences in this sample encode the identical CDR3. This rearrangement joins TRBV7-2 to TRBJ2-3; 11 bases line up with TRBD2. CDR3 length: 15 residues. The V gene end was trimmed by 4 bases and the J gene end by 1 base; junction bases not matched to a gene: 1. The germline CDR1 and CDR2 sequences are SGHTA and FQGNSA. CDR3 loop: CASSSGLAGTDTQYF. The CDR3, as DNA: TGTGCCAGCAGCTCGGGACTAGCGGGCACAGATACGCAGTATTTT. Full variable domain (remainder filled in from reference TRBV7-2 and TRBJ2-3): GAGVSQSPSNKVTEKGKDVELRCDPISGHTALYWYRQSLGQGLEFLIYFQGNSAPDKSGLPSDRFSAERTGGSVSTLTIQRTQQEDSAVYLCASSSGLAGTDTQYFGPGTRLTVL.

Here the CDR3 DNA reads TGTGCCAGCAGCTGGACAGGGAGTAGGACTGAAAAACTGTTTTTT. Its translation: CASSWTGSRTEKLFF. The V call is TRBV7-2, the J call TRBJ1-4; TRBD1 aligns across 8 bases. V lost 4 bases, J lost 7 bases, and 8 bases stayed unmatched. CDR3 length: 15 residues. From germline, CDR1 is SGHTA and CDR2 FQGNSA.